The sample holds many counts of the clone carrying this TCR beta chain. The antigen is not known. From the PCR reads, TCRdb called clonotypes with MiXCR, one entry per CDR3 protein. Here the sample spans a few hundred thousand distinct CDR3 sequences, about a fifth being singletons. The sample belongs to a study of molecular identifiers for immune sequencing clone quantification. This CDR3 is 15 amino acids long. V was pared by 0 bases and J by 4 bases, with 13 bases between. Looked up from germline, CDR1 is SGHDT and CDR2 is YYEEEE. Naive CD8 T cells, phenotype CD8+CD4-CCR7+CD45RA+, were sorted. General study findings and limits: Clones above 20 RNA copies held over 98% of effector molecules, under 1% in naive cells.

Sample: naive CD8+ T cells from blood, with Jurkat cell RNA spiked in. As for subset: FACS-sorted CD8+CD4-CCR7+CD45RA+ naive T cells. The chain couples TRBV5-6 to TRBJ2-5; D might be TRBD2 (6 bases). The receptor comes from a human donor in good health. Some libraries in this study had Jurkat cell RNA spiked in. CDR3 bases: TGTGCCAGCAGCTTGGCCGGGGACTCCGGAGAGACCCAGTACTTC. It is translated as CASSLAGDSGETQYF.